This T cell receptor (beta chain) stems from a study of T cells after yellow fever vaccination. The CDR3 is 14 amino acids. V shed 2 bases, J shed 3 bases, and the junction held 3 bases outside the gene matches. Germline CDR1 SGHRS, CDR2 YFSETQ. To note about this clonotype: The target antigen is unknown.

Study-wide points: A weaker but faster secondary response was observed, peaking on day 5 versus 15. Abundant clonotypes from the bulk population could get into FACS-sorted repertoires as contaminants.

Conversion of TCR transcripts into cDNA relied on 5'RACE template switching, which added a universal primer site and UMIs. TCRdb re-analysed the 5' RACE reads in MiXCR, keeping a single row per CDR3 protein. The top ten clones hold less than 35% of a sample with 50,000 or so distinct CDR3 sequences, 7.4% of them seen once. The sequencing used CD8+ T cells sorted from PBMCs, collected approximately 15 days after the first yellow fever vaccination. The chain recombines TRBV5-1 with TRBJ2-5, with TRBD2 matching over 8 bases. This sequence was found in a man younger than 35 who received the YFV17D yellow fever vaccine. The CDR3 reads CASSFPGGEETQYF. In nucleotides, the CDR3 is TGCGCCAGCAGCTTTCCGGGGGGGGAAGAGACCCAGTACTTC.